Presented here are 17 T cell receptor beta chains from one specimen sequenced in a study of lymphopenia after photon versus proton radiotherapy. Produced via immunoSEQ multiplex PCR; TCRdb's table is partial and in-frame only. The sample holds approximately 160,000 clones, approximately 86% seen once. The source was peripheral blood, collected from a patient treated with photon-based radiotherapy. The receptors originated from a man aged 50 to 59 with gastric cancer.

Note on this clone: Other nucleotide sequences from this sample produce the same CDR3. The chain joins TRBV6-5 to TRBJ1-2; 12 bases match TRBD1. The ends lost 6 bases at V and 8 bases at J; junction bases unmatched: 10. The CDR3 contains 15 residues. Germline CDR1 and CDR2: MNHEY and SVGAGI. CDR3 sequence: CASSSPGQGARGYTF. DNA of the CDR3: TGTGCCAGCAGCTCCCCGGGACAGGGGGCGCGGGGCTACACCTTC.

The chain recombines TRBV5-1 with TRBJ2-3, with D unclear. Germline CDR1 and CDR2: SGHRS and YFSETQ. The length of the CDR3 is 14 residues. The V gene lost 4 bases and the J gene lost 0 bases, with 9 bases spanning the gap. This CDR3 is CASSRQVSTDTQYF. The CDR3 DNA sequence: TGCGCCAGCAGCAGGCAGGTCAGCACAGATACGCAGTATTTT.

V is TRBV6-5 and J is TRBJ2-7; 8 positions agree with TRBD1. The CDR3 totals 15 residues. The V and J ends lost 2 bases and 2 bases, in that order; junction bases with no gene match: 5. Germline-derived CDR1 and CDR2 are MNHEY and SVGAGI. CDR3 bases: TGTGCCAGCAGTTACAAAGACAGGGGAACCTACGAGCAGTACTTC. Translation: CASSYKDRGTYEQYF.

A word on this clone: The junction and the germline gene differ at one end; a read error may be behind it. This chain links TRBV7-2 with TRBJ2-7; 10 bases line up with TRBD2. The CDR3 length is 16 residues. Germline-derived CDR1 and CDR2 are SGHTA and FQGNSA. The CDR3 bases are TGTGCCAGCAGCTTCATAGCGGGAGGCCCCTCCTTCGAGCAGTACTTC. Amino acids: CASSFIAGGPSFEQYF.

V usage is TRBV4-1 and J usage is TRBJ2-1; D is perhaps TRBD1 (5 bases). Trimming cost V 4 bases and J 1 base, with 17 bases left between them. The CDR3 runs 17 residues. Germline values: CDR1 MGHRA, CDR2 YSYEKL. The CDR3 spells CASSPRAASLSYNEQFF. DNA of the CDR3: TGCGCCAGCAGCCCCAGGGCCGCCTCCCTATCCTACAATGAGCAGTTCTTC.

The chain joins TRBV14 to TRBJ2-1; the match to TRBD2 covers 9 bases. The CDR3 runs to 16 residues. After removal of 4 bases from V and 0 bases from J, the junction contained 4 bases not matched to a gene. Germline lookup yields CDR1 SGHDN and CDR2 FVKESK. CDR3 DNA sequence: TGTGCCAGCAGCCCAGCGGGAGGAAGCTCCTACAATGAGCAGTTCTTC. Its protein product is CASSPAGGSSYNEQFF.

This rearrangement joins TRBV9 to TRBJ2-1, with TRBD1 identical over 7 bases. V was clipped by 4 bases and J by 10 bases; unmatched bases: 14. This CDR3 is 15 amino acids long. Germline V gives CDR1 SGDLS, CDR2 YYNGEE. The CDR3 protein is CASSPQMSRGQEQFF. The CDR3 DNA is TGTGCCAGCAGCCCTCAGATGAGTAGGGGGCAAGAGCAGTTCTTC.

This chain links TRBV5-1 with TRBJ1-2; 8 bases map to TRBD1. Germline assignment: CDR1 SGHRS and CDR2 YFSETQ. There are 14 residues in the CDR3. V dropped 0 bases and J dropped 4; count of bases not matched to a gene: 2. The CDR3 region has the DNA TGCGCCAGCAGCTTGGGGACAGGGCCCTATGGCTACACCTTC. It is translated as CASSLGTGPYGYTF.

V is TRBV30 and J is TRBJ1-2, with a weak D call TRBD1 (6 bases). Looked up from germline, CDR1 is GTSNPN and CDR2 is SVGIG (reference sequence). Trimming took off 4 bases at V and 3 bases at J, with 18 bases between the two ends. The CDR3 totals 15 residues. CDR3 loop: CAWTLLGQFDYGYTF. CDR3 in DNA: TGTGCCTGGACGCTCCTAGGACAGTTCGACTATGGCTACACCTTC. Complete variable domain (other parts from reference TRBV30 and TRBJ1-2): SQTIHQWPATLVQPVGSPLSLECTVEGTSNPNLYWYRQAAGRGLQLLFYSVGIGQISSEVPQNLSASRPQDRQFILSSKKLLLSDSGFYLCAWTLLGQFDYGYTFGSGTRLTVV.

The sample holds many counts of this clone. The CDR3 DNA is TGTGCCAGCACCCCCGGACCGACAGGGGGCAGGACTGAAGCTTTCTTT. Translating it yields CASTPGPTGGRTEAFF. The chain links TRBV25-1 to TRBJ1-1; TRBD1 matches at 10 bases. V was pared by 7 bases and J by 5 bases, with 13 bases of the junction left unmatched. The CDR3 contains 16 residues. Germline V lookup: CDR1 MGHDK, CDR2 SYGVNS.

This rearrangement joins TRBV30 to TRBJ2-1; D gene uncertain. The CDR3 length is 12 residues. V was trimmed by 2 bases and J by 4 bases, leaving 6 bases between them. Looked up from germline, CDR1 is GTSNPN and CDR2 is SVGIG (reference sequence). CDR3 sequence: CAWSSIYNEQFF. Written as DNA, the CDR3 is TGTGCCTGGAGTAGTATTTACAATGAGCAGTTCTTC. Full variable domain (missing parts from reference TRBV30 and TRBJ2-1): SQTIHQWPATLVQPVGSPLSLECTVEGTSNPNLYWYRQAAGRGLQLLFYSVGIGQISSEVPQNLSASRPQDRQFILSSKKLLLSDSGFYLCAWSSIYNEQFFGPGTRLTVL.

The V gene is TRBV7-8, the J gene TRBJ1-2; unclear D gene. Between the trimmed V and J ends, which lost 3 bases and 4 bases, there was a span of 15 bases. This CDR3 comprises 15 residues. Germline loops: CDR1 SGHVS, CDR2 FQNEAQ. CDR3 DNA: TGTGCCAGCAGCTTCACACACGAGCCCCTCTATGGCTACACCTTC. It yields the protein CASSFTHEPLYGYTF.

V and J are TRBV6-6 and TRBJ2-1, with 8 bases that match TRBD2. Germline CDR1 is MNHNY and CDR2 is SVGAGI (reference sequence). V shed 6 bases, J shed 0 bases, and the junction held 7 bases outside the gene matches. CDR3 length equals 16 residues. This CDR3 reads CASSSREGSSYNEQFF. Here the CDR3 DNA reads TGTGCCAGCAGCTCACGGGAGGGCTCCTCCTACAATGAGCAGTTCTTC.

This clone was counted a single time. The rearrangement uses TRBV13 and TRBJ2-7; D is undetermined. The CDR3 is 16 residues long. Germline V CDR1 and CDR2: PRHDT, FYEKMQ (reference sequence). V was cut by 0 bases and J by 0 bases, with 12 bases left in between. The CDR3 here is CASSLGHRLSSYEQYF. The CDR3 bases are TGTGCCAGCAGCTTAGGCCACAGATTGAGCTCCTACGAGCAGTACTTC.

This chain joins TRBV7-2 and TRBJ1-3; 7 bases match TRBD1. Trimming removed 5 bases from V and 2 bases from J; junction bases left unmatched: 6. Per the germline V gene, CDR1 is SGHTA and CDR2 is FQGNSA. The CDR3 is 15 residues long. The CDR3 sequence: CASSHGQVPGNTIYF. The CDR3, as DNA: TGTGCCAGCAGCCACGGACAGGTGCCTGGAAACACCATATATTTT.

Details on this clone: This same CDR3 is encoded by further DNA sequences in the sample. This chain uses TRBV9 with TRBJ2-3; 8 nucleotides line up with TRBD2. V lost 0 bases to trimming and J lost 3 bases; unmatched junction nucleotides: 3. The CDR3 length is 15 residues. The germline CDR1 and CDR2 sequences are SGDLS and YYNGEE. The CDR3 DNA follows: TGTGCCAGCAGCGTAGTGTCTAGCGGGACAGATACGCAGTATTTT. This gives the protein CASSVVSSGTDTQYF.

The genes are TRBV15 and TRBJ2-5; 9 bases fit TRBD2. Germline loops: CDR1 LNHNV, CDR2 YYDKDF (reference sequence). The length of the CDR3 is 20 residues. V gave up 2 bases and J gave up 2 bases; unmatched junction bases: 18. The CDR3 DNA follows: TGTGCCACCAGCAGACTGGATTGGGGTAGCGGGAGAAGTAGGCAAGAGACCCAGTACTTC. It yields the protein CATSRLDWGSGRSRQETQYF.